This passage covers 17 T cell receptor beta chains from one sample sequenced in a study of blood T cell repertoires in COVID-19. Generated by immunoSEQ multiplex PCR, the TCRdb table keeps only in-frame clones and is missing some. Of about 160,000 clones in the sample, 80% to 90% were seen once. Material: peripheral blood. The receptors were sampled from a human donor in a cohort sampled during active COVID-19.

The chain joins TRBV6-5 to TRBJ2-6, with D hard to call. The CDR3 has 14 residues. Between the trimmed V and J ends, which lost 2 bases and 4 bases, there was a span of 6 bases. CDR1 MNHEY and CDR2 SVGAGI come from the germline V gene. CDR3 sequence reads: CASSYGQGANVLTF. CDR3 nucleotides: TGTGCCAGCAGTTACGGGCAGGGGGCCAACGTCCTGACTTTC.

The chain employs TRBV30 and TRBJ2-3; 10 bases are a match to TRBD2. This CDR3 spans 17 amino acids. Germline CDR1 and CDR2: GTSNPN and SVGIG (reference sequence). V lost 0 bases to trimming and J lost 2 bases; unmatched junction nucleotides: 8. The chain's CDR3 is CAWSVDSSGGATDTQYF. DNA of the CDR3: TGTGCCTGGAGTGTTGACTCGAGCGGGGGGGCCACAGATACGCAGTATTTT.

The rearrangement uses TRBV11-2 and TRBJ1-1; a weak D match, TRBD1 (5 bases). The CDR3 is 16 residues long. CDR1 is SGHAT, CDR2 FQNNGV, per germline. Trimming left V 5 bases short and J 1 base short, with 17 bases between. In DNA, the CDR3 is TGTGCCAGCAGCCTGCCGTTCGTGGGGGGGAACACTGAAGCTTTCTTT. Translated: CASSLPFVGGNTEAFF.

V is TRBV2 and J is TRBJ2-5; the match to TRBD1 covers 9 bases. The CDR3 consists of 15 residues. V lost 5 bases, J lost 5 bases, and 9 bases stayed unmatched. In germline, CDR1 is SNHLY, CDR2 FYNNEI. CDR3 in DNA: TGTGCCAGCAGTCCGGGACAGGGTTTGAGGGAGACCCAGTACTTC. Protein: CASSPGQGLRETQYF.

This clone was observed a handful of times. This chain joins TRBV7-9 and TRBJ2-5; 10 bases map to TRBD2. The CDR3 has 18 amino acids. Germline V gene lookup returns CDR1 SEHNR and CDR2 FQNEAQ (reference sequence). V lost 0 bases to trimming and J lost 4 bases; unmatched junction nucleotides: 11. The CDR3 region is CASSLATSGKFGLETQYF. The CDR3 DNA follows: TGTGCCAGCAGCTTAGCTACTAGCGGGAAGTTTGGTCTAGAGACCCAGTACTTC.

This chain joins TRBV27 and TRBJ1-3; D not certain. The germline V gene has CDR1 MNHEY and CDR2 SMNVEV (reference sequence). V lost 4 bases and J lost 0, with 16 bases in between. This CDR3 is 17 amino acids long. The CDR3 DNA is TGTGCCAGCAGTTCCTTTGGACGGGGAGCCTCTGGAAACACCATATATTTT. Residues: CASSSFGRGASGNTIYF.

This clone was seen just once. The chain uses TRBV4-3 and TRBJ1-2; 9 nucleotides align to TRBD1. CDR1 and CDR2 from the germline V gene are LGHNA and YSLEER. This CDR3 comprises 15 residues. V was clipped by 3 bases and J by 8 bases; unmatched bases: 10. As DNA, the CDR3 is TGCGCCAGCAGCCATCAGACAGGGGGAATTAAGGGCTACACCTTC. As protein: CASSHQTGGIKGYTF.

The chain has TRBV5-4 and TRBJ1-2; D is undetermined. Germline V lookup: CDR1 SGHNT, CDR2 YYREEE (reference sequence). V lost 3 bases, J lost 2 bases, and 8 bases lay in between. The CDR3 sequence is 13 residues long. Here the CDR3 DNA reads TGTGCCAGCAGCTCTGAGAGAAACTATGGCTACACCTTC. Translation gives CASSSERNYGYTF.

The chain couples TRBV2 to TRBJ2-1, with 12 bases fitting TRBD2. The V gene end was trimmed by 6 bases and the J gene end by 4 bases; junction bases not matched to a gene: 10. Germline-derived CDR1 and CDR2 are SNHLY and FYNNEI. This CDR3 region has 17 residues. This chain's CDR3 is CASRQLTSGSRYNEQFF. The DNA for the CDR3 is TGTGCCAGCAGACAATTGACTAGCGGGAGTCGTTACAATGAGCAGTTCTTC. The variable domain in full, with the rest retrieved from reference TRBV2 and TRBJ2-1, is EPEVTQTPSHQVTQMGQEVILRCVPISNHLYFYWYRQILGQKVEFLVSFYNNEISEKSEIFDDQFSVERPDGSNFTLKIRSTKLEDSAMYFCASRQLTSGSRYNEQFFGPGTRLTVL.

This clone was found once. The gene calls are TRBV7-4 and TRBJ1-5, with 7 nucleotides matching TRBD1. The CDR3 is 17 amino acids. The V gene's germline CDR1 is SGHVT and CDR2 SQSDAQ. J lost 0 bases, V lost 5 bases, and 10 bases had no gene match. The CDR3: CASSRRDSIYSNQPQHF. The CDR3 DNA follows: TGTGCCAGCAGCCGCCGGGACAGCATTTATAGCAATCAGCCCCAGCATTTT.

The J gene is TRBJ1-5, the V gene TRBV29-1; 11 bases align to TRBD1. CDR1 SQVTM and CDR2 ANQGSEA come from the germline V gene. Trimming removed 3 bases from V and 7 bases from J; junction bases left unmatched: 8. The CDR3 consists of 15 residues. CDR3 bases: TGCAGCGTTGACACCGGACAGGGGGCAGGACAGCCCCAGCATTTT. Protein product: CSVDTGQGAGQPQHF. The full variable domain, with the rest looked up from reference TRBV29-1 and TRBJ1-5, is SAVISQKPSRDICQRGTSLTIQCQVDSQVTMMFWYRQQPGQSLTLIATANQGSEATYESGFVIDKFPISRPNLTFSTLTVSNMSPEDSSIYLCSVDTGQGAGQPQHFGDGTRLSIL.

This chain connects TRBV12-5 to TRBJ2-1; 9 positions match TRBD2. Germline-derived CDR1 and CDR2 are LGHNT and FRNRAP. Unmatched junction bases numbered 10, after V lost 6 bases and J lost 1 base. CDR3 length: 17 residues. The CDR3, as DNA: TGTGCTAGTGGACTCAGACTAGCGGTAGCTTCCTACAATGAGCAGTTCTTC. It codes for CASGLRLAVASYNEQFF. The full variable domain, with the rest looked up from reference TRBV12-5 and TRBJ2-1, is DARVTQTPRHKVTEMGQEVTMRCQPILGHNTVFWYRQTMMQGLELLAYFRNRAPLDDSGMPKDRFSAEMPDATLATLKIQPSEPRDSAVYFCASGLRLAVASYNEQFFGPGTRLTVL.

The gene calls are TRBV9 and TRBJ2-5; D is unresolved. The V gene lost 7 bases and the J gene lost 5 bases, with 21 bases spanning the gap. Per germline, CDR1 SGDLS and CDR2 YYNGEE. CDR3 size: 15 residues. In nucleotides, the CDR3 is TGTGCCAGCTCGCGAACCCCGAATTTTCCGGAGACCCAGTACTTC. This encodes CASSRTPNFPETQYF.

The CDR3 region is CASSLAGTTGNTIYF. For the CDR3, the DNA is TGTGCCAGCAGCTTGGCCGGGACAACTGGAAACACCATATATTTT. The chain recombines TRBV5-5 with TRBJ1-3; D is perhaps TRBD1 (6 bases). CDR1 is SGHKS and CDR2 is YYEKEE in the germline V gene (reference sequence). The germline V and J ends were trimmed by 0 bases and 2 bases, with 9 bases remaining between them. The CDR3 is made up of 15 amino acids.

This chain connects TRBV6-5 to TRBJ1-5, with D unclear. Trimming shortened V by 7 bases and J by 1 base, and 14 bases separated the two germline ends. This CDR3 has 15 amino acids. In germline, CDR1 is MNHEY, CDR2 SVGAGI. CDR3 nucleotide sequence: TGTGCCAGCATTACGTCCGGCGGGAGCAATCAGCCCCAGCATTTT. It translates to CASITSGGSNQPQHF.

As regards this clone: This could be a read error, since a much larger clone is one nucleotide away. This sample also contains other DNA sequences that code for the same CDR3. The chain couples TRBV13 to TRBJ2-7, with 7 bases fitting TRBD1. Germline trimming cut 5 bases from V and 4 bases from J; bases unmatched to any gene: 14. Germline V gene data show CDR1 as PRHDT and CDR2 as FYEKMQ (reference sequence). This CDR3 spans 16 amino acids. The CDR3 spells CASSVLSGGLPYEQYF. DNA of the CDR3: TGTGCCAGCAGCGTACTCTCAGGGGGTCTGCCTTACGAGCAGTACTTC. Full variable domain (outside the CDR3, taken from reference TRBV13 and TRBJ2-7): AAGVIQSPRHLIKEKRETATLKCYPIPRHDTVYWYQQGPGQDPQFLISFYEKMQSDKGSIPDRFSAQQFSDYHSELNMSSLELGDSALYFCASSVLSGGLPYEQYFGPGTRLTVT.

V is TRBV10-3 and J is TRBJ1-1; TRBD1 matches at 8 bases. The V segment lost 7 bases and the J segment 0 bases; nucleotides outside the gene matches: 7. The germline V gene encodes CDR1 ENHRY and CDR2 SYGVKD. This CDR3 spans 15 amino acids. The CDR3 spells CAIKGTGGMNTEAFF. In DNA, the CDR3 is TGTGCCATCAAGGGAACAGGGGGGATGAACACTGAAGCTTTCTTT.